The following is a T cell receptor beta chain sequence with its context. Original data processing: Quality scores were absent from the junction-only immunoSEQ sequences, so filtering differed. Data came from immunoSEQ multiplex PCR; TCRdb stores just in-frame clones and leaves some out. Clonal size and the V and J genes are those of that table, whereas D and trimming came from the DNA. The sample shows over a million clones, roughly 95% of them seen only once. The sample comes from a study of shared clonotypes between healthy human individuals. V lost 5 bases and J lost 3, with 12 bases in between. CDR3 length equals 14 residues. Germline V gene lookup returns CDR1 MNHEY and CDR2 SMNVEV (reference sequence).

The sequence was obtained from a man aged 25 to 45 in good health. The J gene is TRBJ2-3, the V gene TRBV27; possible D gene TRBD1, 6 bases. Sequences were obtained from naive CD4+ T cells sorted from blood. Described subset: CD45RA+ positively selected. The CDR3 sequence is CASSPQGNTDTQYF. For the CDR3, the DNA is TGTGCCAGCAGTCCCCAGGGGAATACAGATACGCAGTATTTT.